This T cell receptor (beta chain) was sequenced during a study of T-cell memory formation after mild COVID-19. Study overall: Across donors, TCR clusters were largely donor specific.

Overall study results and limits: Pre-infection memory harbored some responding clones, suggesting cross-reactive memory joined. CD4/CD8 balance characterized clones contracting day 15 to 85, and CD4+ skew characterized later expanders.

TCRdb fed the 5' RACE reads into MiXCR, producing one record per CDR3 protein. The sample holds a few hundred thousand distinct CDR3 sequences, roughly 24% seen once. In this sample, this clonotype turned up a few times. Its antigen is unidentified. The sequence came from an adult woman who had mild COVID-19 (a few samples of this study predate the infection). Cell type and time point are not known. The sample comprised PBMCs or a T cell subset sorted from them (not recorded which).

CDR3 amino acids: CASSFRDRERKLFF. The CDR3 nucleotides read TGTGCCAGCAGCTTCCGGGACAGGGAAAGAAAACTGTTTTTT. The J gene is TRBJ1-4, the V gene TRBV11-3; 9 bases line up with TRBD1. The germline CDR1 and CDR2 sequences are SGHNT and YENEEA. The trim removed 3 bases at V and 10 bases at J, leaving 6 bases unmatched. The length of the CDR3 is 14 residues.